This T cell receptor (beta chain) was recorded in a study of neurological immune-mediated disorders. Turning to this clonotype: Just one base apart from a much larger clone, this may be a read error.

With 10-nucleotide random UMIs, 5'RACE was used to make the cDNA. In TCRdb, the 5' RACE reads were re-called with MiXCR into one record per CDR3 protein. The sample contains 53,000 or so distinct CDR3 sequences, 9.5% to 15% of which appear only once. The CDR3 covers 14 residues. CDR1 LNHNV and CDR2 YYDKDF come from the germline V gene (reference sequence). Sequencing input: PBMCs. The genes are TRBV15 and TRBJ2-2; D unresolved. The TCR sequence derives from a woman aged 60-75 years with HTLV-1-associated myelopathy (HAM/TSP). The CDR3 DNA sequence: TGTGTCACCAGCAGAGCCCCGAACACCGGGGAGCTGTTTTTT. It encodes CVTSRAPNTGELFF.